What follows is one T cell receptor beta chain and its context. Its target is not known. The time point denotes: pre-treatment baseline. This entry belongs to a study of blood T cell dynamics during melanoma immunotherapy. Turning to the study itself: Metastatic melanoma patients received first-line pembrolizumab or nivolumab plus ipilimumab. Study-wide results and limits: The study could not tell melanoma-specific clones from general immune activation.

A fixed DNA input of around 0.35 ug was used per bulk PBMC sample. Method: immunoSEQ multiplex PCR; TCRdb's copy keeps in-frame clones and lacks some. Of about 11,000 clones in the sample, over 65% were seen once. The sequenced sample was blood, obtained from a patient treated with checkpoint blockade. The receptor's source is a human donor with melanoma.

The CDR3 region is CASSPQGARTEAFF. For the CDR3, the DNA is TGTGCCAGCTCACCCCAGGGGGCTCGGACTGAAGCTTTCTTT. This chain links TRBV18 with TRBJ1-1, with TRBD1 identical over 8 bases. Germline CDR1 reads KGHSH; CDR2 reads LQKENI. This CDR3 contains 14 residues. J lost 5 bases, V lost 3 bases, and 5 bases had no gene match.